These 31 T cell receptor beta chains came from one sample sequenced in a study of T cells in Graves' hyperthyroidism and ophthalmopathy. What was amplified from RNA transcripts were TCR beta CDR3 regions. Primed by the HTBI set, a first-round RT-PCR was run on the TCR CDR3. MiXCR, applied by TCRdb to the multiplex PCR reads, yields one record per CDR3 protein. The table includes 300,000 to 450,000 distinct CDR3 sequences, roughly 25% detected once. The sequenced sample was blood. The receptor set was obtained from a man over 45 with Graves' hyperthyroidism.

This clonotype has just a few counts. The rearrangement links TRBV5-5 to TRBJ1-1; D gene ambiguous. CDR1 and CDR2 from the germline V gene are SGHKS and YYEKEE (reference sequence). There are 14 residues in the CDR3. V was trimmed by 0 bases and J by 1 base, leaving 7 bases between them. DNA for the CDR3: TGTGCCAGCAGCTTGGAGGAGAGGAACACTGAAGCTTTCTTT. Translation: CASSLEERNTEAFF.

This clonotype occurred a few times. The V call is TRBV6-5, the J call TRBJ1-5, with 9 bases aligning to TRBD1. This CDR3 contains 17 residues. CDR1 is MNHEY and CDR2 is SVGAGI in the germline V gene. V trimming: 2 bases; J trimming: 6 bases; junction bases outside the gene matches: 11. The CDR3 is CASSYPGQGKFFQPQHF. In DNA form, the CDR3 reads TGTGCCAGCAGTTACCCTGGACAGGGGAAGTTTTTTCAGCCCCAGCATTTT.

The J gene is TRBJ2-1, the V gene TRBV12-3 or TRBV12-4; a possible D gene is TRBD2 (5 bases). The CDR3 runs to 13 residues. Trimming removed 7 bases at V and 5 bases at J, with 12 bases between. The CDR3 coding sequence is TGTGCCAGCAACGGCGGGCGGCACAATGAGCAGTTCTTC. Its protein is CASNGGRHNEQFF.

The rearrangement links TRBV30 to TRBJ2-7; D remains unclear. The ends were cut back, 1 base at V and 2 bases at J, with 12 bases in the middle. Per the germline V gene, CDR1 is GTSNPN and CDR2 is SVGIG (reference sequence). CDR3 length equals 14 residues. This CDR3 reads CAWSASGLPYEQYF. In DNA, the CDR3 is TGTGCCTGGAGTGCCTCCGGGCTTCCCTACGAGCAGTACTTC.

This clonotype was recorded once. This chain connects TRBV6-1 to TRBJ1-2; 7 bases map to TRBD1. The CDR3 runs 16 residues. The V gene end was trimmed by 5 bases and the J gene end by 2 bases; junction bases not matched to a gene: 11. CDR1 and CDR2 from the germline V gene are MNHNS and SASEGT. As DNA, the CDR3 is TGTGCCAGCAGTCGCTCCTTTGGGACAGTCAACTATGGCTACACCTTC. Translation gives CASSRSFGTVNYGYTF.

V usage is TRBV19 and J usage is TRBJ1-5, with 11 bases identical to TRBD1. The CDR3 totals 17 residues. Germline assignment: CDR1 LNHDA and CDR2 SQIVND (reference sequence). Losses at the gene ends were 3 bases for V and 2 bases for J; bases not matched to a gene: 6. CDR3 in amino acids: CASSIPGDRGGNQPQHF. The CDR3 nucleotides are TGTGCCAGTAGTATCCCAGGGGACAGGGGGGGCAATCAGCCCCAGCATTTT. Full variable domain (rest looked up from reference TRBV19 and TRBJ1-5): DGGITQSPKYLFRKEGQNVTLSCEQNLNHDAMYWYRQDPGQGLRLIYYSQIVNDFQKGDIAEGYSVSREKKESFPLTVTSAQKNPTAFYLCASSIPGDRGGNQPQHFGDGTRLSIL.

This sequence joins TRBV5-5 and TRBJ1-4; D is uncertain. CDR1 is SGHKS and CDR2 is YYEKEE in the germline V gene (reference sequence). V was pared by 4 bases and J by 7 bases, with 17 bases between. The length of the CDR3 is 15 residues. The CDR3 loop is CASSVRALSLEKLFF. The DNA for the CDR3 is TGTGCCAGCAGCGTCCGGGCCCTGAGTCTTGAAAAACTGTTTTTT.

This clonotype was recorded a few times. The chain is built from TRBV5-1 and TRBJ2-1, with D hard to call. V was clipped by 7 bases and J by 6 bases, with 14 bases between them. Germline assignment: CDR1 SGHRS and CDR2 YFSETQ. This CDR3 has 13 amino acids. The CDR3 sequence: CASRPTIGNEQFF. The DNA for the CDR3 is TGCGCCAGCCGCCCGACCATCGGCAATGAGCAGTTCTTC. The full variable domain, its missing parts supplied by reference TRBV5-1 and TRBJ2-1, is KAGVTQTPRYLIKTRGQQVTLSCSPISGHRSVSWYQQTPGQGLQFLFEYFSETQRNKGNFPGRFSGRQFSNSRSEMNVSTLELGDSALYLCASRPTIGNEQFFGPGTRLTVL.

J is TRBJ1-4 and V is TRBV28; D is possibly TRBD1 (6 bases). This CDR3 comprises 14 residues. Per germline, CDR1 MDHEN and CDR2 SYDVKM. The germline V and J ends were trimmed by 5 bases and 5 bases, with 12 bases remaining between them. The CDR3 loop reads CASSGGGGNEKLFF. CDR3 nucleotide sequence: TGTGCCAGCAGTGGGGGGGGGGGCAATGAAAAACTGTTTTTT.

There are many counts of this clonotype. The rearrangement links TRBV28 to TRBJ2-7, with 11 nucleotides matching TRBD2. The CDR3 has 15 residues. The germline gives CDR1 MDHEN, CDR2 SYDVKM. V shed 4 bases, J shed 3 bases, and the junction held 5 bases outside the gene matches. The CDR3 loop reads CASSYPTSGSYEQYF. For the CDR3, the DNA is TGTGCCAGCAGTTATCCCACTAGCGGGAGCTACGAGCAGTACTTC.

This chain connects TRBV24-1 to TRBJ2-7, with unresolved D. Trimming removed 5 bases from V and 4 bases from J, with 5 bases in between. The CDR3 length is 11 residues. The germline V gene encodes CDR1 KGHDR and CDR2 SFDVKD. CDR3 sequence reads: CATSVFYEQYF. As DNA, the CDR3 is TGTGCCACCAGTGTGTTTTACGAGCAGTACTTC.

The V and J genes are TRBV20-1 and TRBJ2-3; TRBD2 matches at 11 bases. The J segment lost 10 bases and the V segment lost 6 bases, leaving 12 bases of the junction unmatched. Looked up from germline, CDR1 is DFQATT and CDR2 is SNEGSKA (reference sequence). The CDR3 sequence is 14 residues long. In nucleotides, the CDR3 is TGCAGTGCCAGACTAGCGGGGAGGGTGGATGCGCAGTATTTT. Protein sequence: CSARLAGRVDAQYF.

The V call is TRBV28, the J call TRBJ1-1; possibly TRBD1 for D (5 bases). This CDR3 has 16 residues. From germline, CDR1 is MDHEN and CDR2 SYDVKM. Trimming removed 6 bases from V and 0 bases from J, with 17 bases in between. CDR3 protein: CASRPPGRRMNTEAFF. The CDR3 DNA reads as TGTGCCAGCAGGCCTCCGGGGCGCCGGATGAACACTGAAGCTTTCTTT.

This clonotype has ten or more counts. This sequence joins TRBV6-5 and TRBJ2-3, with 7 positions matching TRBD1. This CDR3 has 17 residues. V lost 4 bases and J lost 2; bases outside the gene matches: 12. The germline CDR1 and CDR2 sequences are MNHEY and SVGAGI. The CDR3 DNA sequence: TGTGCCAGCAGTTCGATCACGACAGGGTCCATCACAGATACGCAGTATTTT. This gives the protein CASSSITTGSITDTQYF.

V is TRBV20-1 and J is TRBJ2-1, with 8 positions matching TRBD2. Germline V lookup: CDR1 DFQATT, CDR2 SNEGSKA (reference sequence). After removal of 4 bases from V and 0 bases from J, the junction contained 2 bases not matched to a gene. The CDR3 runs 14 residues. The chain's CDR3 is CSAIGRASYNEQFF. Written as DNA, the CDR3 is TGCAGTGCTATCGGGAGGGCCTCCTACAATGAGCAGTTCTTC.

The table lists this clonotype with many counts. The chain links TRBV29-1 to TRBJ2-5; possibly TRBD2 for D (5 bases). The germline gives CDR1 SQVTM, CDR2 ANQGSEA. This CDR3 has 12 residues. V lost 7 bases and J lost 7, with 16 bases in between. The CDR3 loop is CSERTARGTQYF. DNA of the CDR3: TGCAGCGAGCGGACGGCTCGGGGGACCCAGTACTTC.

This clonotype turned up a few times. This chain joins TRBV7-3 and TRBJ2-1; TRBD2 agrees at 7 bases. The V gene end was trimmed by 3 bases and the J gene end by 4 bases; junction bases not matched to a gene: 6. Looked up from germline, CDR1 is SGHTA and CDR2 is FQGTGA. The CDR3 runs to 15 residues. The CDR3 DNA sequence: TGTGCCAGCAGCTTTTCGAGGGAGGGTTACAATGAGCAGTTCTTC. Its protein is CASSFSREGYNEQFF.

The rearrangement uses TRBV28 and TRBJ2-1, with 7 bases identical to TRBD1. This CDR3 has 14 amino acids. Germline lookup yields CDR1 MDHEN and CDR2 SYDVKM. V gave up 5 bases and J gave up 8 bases; unmatched junction bases: 9. CDR3 sequence (DNA): TGTGCCAGCAGTGTAGGGGGCCCCCAGGATGAGCAGTTCTTC. This sequence encodes CASSVGGPQDEQFF.

V is TRBV11-2 and J is TRBJ1-4; D is unresolved. CDR1 and CDR2 (germline): SGHAT, FQNNGV. This CDR3 comprises 16 residues. V lost 5 bases, J lost 0 bases, and 13 bases lay in between. The CDR3 nucleotides are TGTGCCAGCAGCGGCGAGGTCCGCCCAACTAATGAAAAACTGTTTTTT. The encoded protein is CASSGEVRPTNEKLFF.

V usage is TRBV3-1 and J usage is TRBJ2-5, with D perhaps being TRBD1 or TRBD2 (7 bases each). Germline CDR1 reads LGHDT; CDR2 reads YNNKEL (reference sequence). V was trimmed by 4 bases and J by 4 bases, leaving 16 bases between them. This CDR3 is built from 15 residues. CDR3 in amino acids: CASSRGGGPAETQYF. The CDR3 nucleotides read TGTGCCAGCAGCCGGGGAGGGGGCCCGGCAGAGACCCAGTACTTC.

The table lists this clonotype with many counts. This chain connects TRBV18 to TRBJ2-7; D is ambiguous. This CDR3 spans 13 amino acids. Germline CDR1 KGHSH, CDR2 LQKENI. Trimming removed 2 bases from V and 4 bases from J, with 9 bases in between. The CDR3 DNA is TGTGCCAGCTCACCAAACCCGGCGTACGAGCAGTACTTC. Protein product: CASSPNPAYEQYF.

The V and J genes are TRBV28 and TRBJ1-5; possible D gene TRBD1, 5 bases. Germline V gene lookup returns CDR1 MDHEN and CDR2 SYDVKM. Trimming removed 6 bases at V and 2 bases at J, with 17 bases between. There are 16 residues in the CDR3. CDR3 sequence (DNA): TGTGCCAGCAGCCCGCGGGGGGGTTTGGGCAATCAGCCCCAGCATTTT. This sequence encodes CASSPRGGLGNQPQHF.

The chain has TRBV6-1 and TRBJ1-5; D gene uncertain. From germline, CDR1 is MNHNS and CDR2 SASEGT. Trimming cost V 5 bases and J 5 bases, with 13 bases left between them. The CDR3 consists of 14 residues. The CDR3 coding sequence is TGTGCCAGCAGTCTCCGGACGGCTGATCAGCCCCAGCATTTT. The encoded protein is CASSLRTADQPQHF.

This clonotype was seen a handful of times. The chain is built from TRBV5-6 and TRBJ2-1; a possible D gene is TRBD2 (5 bases). Trimming removed 4 bases at V and 10 bases at J, with 21 bases between. In germline, CDR1 is SGHDT, CDR2 YYEEEE. This CDR3 spans 15 amino acids. Written as DNA, the CDR3 is TGTGCCAGCAGCCTAAAAGATGGGGTGGAGGAGGAGCAGTTCTTC. Translated, it gives CASSLKDGVEEEQFF.

This chain connects TRBV4-1 to TRBJ2-1; D may correspond to TRBD1 or TRBD2 (6 bases each). The CDR3 contains 17 residues. V dropped 2 bases and J dropped 4 bases, with 18 bases sitting between them. Germline CDR1 reads MGHRA; CDR2 reads YSYEKL. The chain's CDR3 is CASSQTGRRDNYNEQFF. The CDR3 DNA is TGCGCCAGCAGCCAAACAGGAAGGAGGGACAATTACAATGAGCAGTTCTTC.

V usage is TRBV14 and J usage is TRBJ2-1; D is unresolved. CDR1 SGHDN and CDR2 FVKESK come from the germline V gene. V lost 0 bases and J lost 10, with 13 bases in between. There are 14 residues in the CDR3. Here the CDR3 reads CASSQETLLKEQFF. DNA for the CDR3: TGTGCCAGCAGCCAAGAGACCCTACTGAAGGAGCAGTTCTTC.

The chain is built from TRBV5-1 and TRBJ1-2; the D gene is possibly TRBD1 (6 bases). V was shortened by 6 bases and J by 7 bases, with 16 bases between the two germline ends. There are 13 residues in the CDR3. CDR1 is SGHRS and CDR2 is YFSETQ in the germline V gene. The CDR3 is CASKREGVGGYTF. Written as DNA, the CDR3 is TGCGCCAGCAAAAGGGAGGGGGTAGGTGGCTACACCTTC.

CDR3: CASSLTMTARSTDTQYF. Here the CDR3 DNA reads TGTGCCAGCAGCTTAACGATGACAGCCAGAAGCACAGATACGCAGTATTTT. The gene calls are TRBV7-2 and TRBJ2-3, with D maybe TRBD1 (5 bases). The germline gives CDR1 SGHTA, CDR2 FQGNSA. This CDR3 contains 17 residues. V was trimmed by 2 bases and J by 0 bases, leaving 15 bases between them. The full variable domain, completed using reference TRBV7-2 and TRBJ2-3, is GAGVSQSPSNKVTEKGKDVELRCDPISGHTALYWYRQSLGQGLEFLIYFQGNSAPDKSGLPSDRFSAERTGGSVSTLTIQRTQQEDSAVYLCASSLTMTARSTDTQYFGPGTRLTVL.

This clonotype has a count of ten or more. This chain connects TRBV11-3 to TRBJ2-5; D is unclear. V was cut by 1 base and J by 2 bases, with 8 bases left in between. The CDR3 covers 14 residues. Germline CDR1 is SGHNT and CDR2 is YENEEA. The CDR3 nucleotides read TGTGCCAGCAGCTTAGGAGGACGGCAAGAGACCCAGTACTTC. This translates into CASSLGGRQETQYF.

CDR3 nucleotides: TGTGCCAGCAGCCCACAGGCGGGAGACTTCGGCACAGATACGCAGTATTTT. Its translation: CASSPQAGDFGTDTQYF. The chain is built from TRBV7-9 and TRBJ2-3; 7 bases agree with TRBD2. After removal of 5 bases from V and 1 base from J, the junction contained 12 bases not matched to a gene. CDR1 is SEHNR and CDR2 is FQNEAQ in the germline V gene (reference sequence). This CDR3 has 17 residues.

V usage is TRBV7-8 and J usage is TRBJ1-6; 7 nucleotides align to TRBD1. V lost 3 bases to trimming and J lost 10 bases; unmatched junction nucleotides: 6. Per the germline V gene, CDR1 is SGHVS and CDR2 is FQNEAQ. The CDR3 spans 14 residues. CDR3 nucleotides: TGTGCCAGCAGCTTGACAGGGCAGAGGTCACCCCTCCACTTT. Its translation is CASSLTGQRSPLHF.